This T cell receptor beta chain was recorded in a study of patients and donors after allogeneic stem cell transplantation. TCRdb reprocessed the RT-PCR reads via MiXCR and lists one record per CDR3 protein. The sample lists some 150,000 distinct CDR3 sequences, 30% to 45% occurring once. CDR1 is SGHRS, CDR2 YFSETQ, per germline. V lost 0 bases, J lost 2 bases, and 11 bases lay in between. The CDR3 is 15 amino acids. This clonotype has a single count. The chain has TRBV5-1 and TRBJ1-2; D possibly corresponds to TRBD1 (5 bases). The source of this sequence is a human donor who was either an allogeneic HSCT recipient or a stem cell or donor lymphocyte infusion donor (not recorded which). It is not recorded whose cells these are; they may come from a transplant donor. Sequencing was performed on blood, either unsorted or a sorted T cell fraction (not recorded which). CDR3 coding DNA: TGCGCCAGCAGCTTGGCGGGACTCAAAAACTATGGCTACACCTTC. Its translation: CASSLAGLKNYGYTF.